The 17 T cell receptor beta chains below were found in one sample sequenced in a study of blood T cell repertoires in COVID-19. Here immunoSEQ multiplex PCR was the method, and the copy in TCRdb shows in-frame clones only, minus some. The sample shows over 200,000 clones, roughly 87% of them seen only once. Sequenced material: peripheral blood. The receptors were gathered from a woman aged 18-29 years who had recovered from COVID-19.

This clone was counted only a few times. This sequence joins TRBV6-2 or TRBV6-3 and TRBJ2-7; 16 bases are shared with TRBD2. Germline assignment: CDR1 MNHEY and CDR2 SVGEGT. The CDR3 runs 16 residues. The V gene end was trimmed by 6 bases and the J gene end by 7 bases; junction bases not matched to a gene: 9. The CDR3 protein is CASSRGTSGRAGEQYF. The CDR3 DNA reads as TGTGCCAGCAGCCGAGGGACTAGCGGGAGGGCGGGGGAGCAGTACTTC.

The chain uses TRBV11-2 and TRBJ1-1; D is ambiguous. Looked up from germline, CDR1 is SGHAT and CDR2 is FQNNGV. CDR3 length: 11 residues. V was clipped by 7 bases and J by 11 bases, with 14 bases between them. CDR3 sequence reads: CASMGGRLAFF. The CDR3 coding sequence is TGTGCCAGCATGGGTGGGCGTCTGGCTTTCTTT.

The J gene is TRBJ2-2, the V gene TRBV6-2 or TRBV6-3; D ambiguous. V gave up 6 bases and J gave up 8 bases, with 13 bases separating them. CDR3 length: 13 residues. Germline V CDR1 and CDR2: MNHEY, SVGEGT. The CDR3 loop is CASSREPTGELFF. CDR3 nucleotides: TGTGCCAGCAGCCGAGAACCCACGGGGGAGCTGTTTTTT.

This rearrangement joins TRBV9 to TRBJ1-2; D is undetermined. The germline CDR1 and CDR2 sequences are SGDLS and YYNGEE. Trimming took 2 bases from V and 4 from J, leaving 12 bases between them. The CDR3 contains 14 residues. In DNA form, the CDR3 reads TGTGCCAGCAGCGTTGCAGGCACGTCCTATGGCTACACCTTC. Protein: CASSVAGTSYGYTF.

Written as DNA, the CDR3 is TGTGCCAGCAGCGTATACCCGATTTTGGCGGGAGGTGGGGAGCAGTACTTC. Translation: CASSVYPILAGGGEQYF. The J gene is TRBJ2-7, the V gene TRBV9, with 8 bases fitting TRBD2. Losses at the gene ends were 1 base for V and 7 bases for J; bases not matched to a gene: 16. This CDR3 is 17 amino acids long. Germline V CDR1 and CDR2: SGDLS, YYNGEE.

The genes are TRBV13 and TRBJ2-7; tentative D call: TRBD1 (6 bases). The germline gives CDR1 PRHDT, CDR2 FYEKMQ (reference sequence). This CDR3 spans 12 amino acids. The V and J ends lost 4 bases and 6 bases respectively, with 10 bases between them. The DNA of the CDR3 is TGTGCCAGCAGCTCACAGGGTTCCGAGCAGTACTTC. It is translated as CASSSQGSEQYF.

V and J are TRBV5-3 and TRBJ1-6; 9 nucleotides agree with TRBD1. TRBV5-3 is treated as an ORF (open reading frame) with a function not yet certain. Trimming took 4 bases from V and 1 from J; bases not matched to a gene: 6. The CDR3 runs 17 residues. The DNA for the CDR3 is TGTGCCAGAAGCCAGGGACAGGGCAGATCCTATAATTCACCCCTCCACTTT. It yields the protein CARSQGQGRSYNSPLHF.

This clone was recorded a few times. The rearrangement links TRBV19 to TRBJ1-1; D gene unclear. V was pared by 0 bases and J by 1 base, with 9 bases between. Germline V lookup: CDR1 LNHDA, CDR2 SQIVND (reference sequence). The CDR3 contains 15 residues. The CDR3 region is CASSIDISRNTEAFF. The CDR3 nucleotides are TGTGCCAGTAGTATAGATATTTCCAGGAACACTGAAGCTTTCTTT. The complete variable domain, with remaining parts taken from reference TRBV19 and TRBJ1-1, reads DGGITQSPKYLFRKEGQNVTLSCEQNLNHDAMYWYRQDPGQGLRLIYYSQIVNDFQKGDIAEGYSVSREKKESFPLTVTSAQKNPTAFYLCASSIDISRNTEAFFGQGTRLTVV.

This sequence joins TRBV6-6 and TRBJ2-1; 12 nucleotides match TRBD2. Looked up from germline, CDR1 is MNHNY and CDR2 is SVGAGI (reference sequence). Unmatched junction bases numbered 5, after V lost 6 bases and J lost 5 bases. The CDR3 consists of 15 residues. The CDR3 is CASRSLAGGDNEQFF. DNA for the CDR3: TGTGCCAGCAGGAGTCTAGCGGGAGGGGACAATGAGCAGTTCTTC.

This clone was observed a few times. The genes are TRBV9 and TRBJ1-5; TRBD1 matches 8 bases. CDR3 length: 15 residues. Germline CDR1 and CDR2: SGDLS and YYNGEE. Trimming removed 3 bases from V and 4 bases from J; junction bases left unmatched: 6. DNA of the CDR3: TGTGCCAGCAGCGCTCAAGGGACAGGTAATCAGCCCCAGCATTTT. This codes for CASSAQGTGNQPQHF.

The chain has TRBV30 and TRBJ2-1, with TRBD2 matching over 7 bases. The length of the CDR3 is 14 residues. Germline CDR1 reads GTSNPN; CDR2 reads SVGIG (reference sequence). The V segment lost 2 bases and the J segment 6 bases; nucleotides outside the gene matches: 7. Written as DNA, the CDR3 is TGTGCCTGGAGTACACCCGGGACTACCAATGAGCAGTTCTTC. This translates into CAWSTPGTTNEQFF.

The J gene is TRBJ2-2, the V gene TRBV30; 8 bases match TRBD1. The CDR3 runs to 16 residues. In germline, CDR1 is GTSNPN, CDR2 SVGIG (reference sequence). After removal of 5 bases from V and 3 bases from J, the junction contained 11 bases not matched to a gene. The CDR3 region is CAWEQGAKLHTGELFF. CDR3 bases: TGTGCCTGGGAGCAGGGGGCAAAGTTACACACCGGGGAGCTGTTTTTT.

This clone was recorded only once. The chain has TRBV5-5 and TRBJ1-2; D may be TRBD1 (5 bases). Looked up from germline, CDR1 is SGHKS and CDR2 is YYEKEE (reference sequence). V lost 1 base to trimming and J lost 4 bases, with 11 bases between them. There are 14 residues in the CDR3. In nucleotides, the CDR3 is TGTGCCAGCAGCTTGTTAAAGGGGCCCTATGGCTACACCTTC. Protein sequence: CASSLLKGPYGYTF.

The chain uses TRBV7-9 and TRBJ1-1; TRBD1 is a possible D gene (5 bases). Trimming took 4 bases from V and 3 from J, leaving 21 bases between them. This CDR3 comprises 17 residues. The germline CDR1 and CDR2 sequences are SEHNR and FQNEAQ (reference sequence). The CDR3 spells CASSSSGKLRDDTEAFF. As DNA, the CDR3 is TGTGCCAGCAGCTCGTCAGGGAAGTTGCGGGATGACACTGAAGCTTTCTTT.

The count of this clone is one. This rearrangement joins TRBV30 to TRBJ1-5; the match to TRBD1 covers 9 bases. V shed 1 base and J 6 bases; nucleotides not matched to a gene: 4. From germline, CDR1 is GTSNPN and CDR2 SVGIG (reference sequence). CDR3 length: 14 residues. The CDR3 sequence: CAWSEGTGIQPQHF. CDR3 coding DNA: TGTGCCTGGAGTGAAGGGACAGGGATTCAGCCCCAGCATTTT.

This chain uses TRBV20-1 with TRBJ1-5; D is unresolved. Germline CDR1 DFQATT, CDR2 SNEGSKA (reference sequence). V lost 3 bases and J 0 bases, leaving 6 bases between the germline ends. The CDR3 length is 13 residues. The DNA of the CDR3 is TGCAGTGCTAGTTCACATAGCAATCAGCCCCAGCATTTT. Protein: CSASSHSNQPQHF.

The chain combines TRBV25-1 with TRBJ2-7; a weak D match, TRBD2 (5 bases). This CDR3 contains 16 residues. CDR1 and CDR2 (germline): MGHDK, SYGVNS. Between the trimmed V and J ends, which lost 5 bases and 1 base, there was a span of 18 bases. The DNA of the CDR3 is TGTGCCAGCAGTATAGTGGCGGCGGGTTCATCCTACGAGCAGTACTTC. It encodes CASSIVAAGSSYEQYF.